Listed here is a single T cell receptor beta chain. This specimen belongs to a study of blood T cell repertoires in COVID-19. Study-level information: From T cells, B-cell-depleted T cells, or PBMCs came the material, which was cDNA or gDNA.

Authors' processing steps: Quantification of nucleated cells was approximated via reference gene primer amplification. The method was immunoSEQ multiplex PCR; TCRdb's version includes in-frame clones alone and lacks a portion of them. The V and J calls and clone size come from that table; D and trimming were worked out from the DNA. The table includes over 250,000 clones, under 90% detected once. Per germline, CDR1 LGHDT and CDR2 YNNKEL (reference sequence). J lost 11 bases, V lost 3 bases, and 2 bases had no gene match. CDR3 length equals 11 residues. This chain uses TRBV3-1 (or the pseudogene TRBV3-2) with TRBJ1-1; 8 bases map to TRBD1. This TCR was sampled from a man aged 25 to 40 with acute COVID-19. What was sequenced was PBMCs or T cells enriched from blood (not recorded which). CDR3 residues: CASSHQGAAFF. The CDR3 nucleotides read TGTGCCAGCAGCCATCAGGGGGCGGCTTTCTTT.